This T cell receptor beta chain was recorded in a study of T cell responses to AZD1222 COVID-19 vaccine. Findings and limits, study-wide: Nearly half of spike-specific TCRs reportedly target unmutated variant regions.

Germline V CDR1 and CDR2: WNHNN, SYGVQD (reference sequence). The CDR3 covers 14 residues. The ends were cut back, 5 bases at V and 1 base at J, with 12 bases in the middle. The table came from immunoSEQ multiplex PCR; TCRdb's copy has only in-frame clones and leaves some out. The table for this sample gives 150,000 or so clones. Regarding this clone: Its antigen is unidentified.

The sample was peripheral blood. The chain carries TRBV10-1 and TRBJ2-7; no reliable D call. The receptor was derived from an adult in good health. The CDR3 DNA reads as TGCGCCAGCAGTTCCTCGGGTTCGTCCTACGAGCAGTACTTC. This encodes CASSSSGSSYEQYF.